A single T cell receptor beta chain is shown here with its context. Original processing notes: Amplified reference gene primers provided the basis for estimating nucleated cell counts. TCRdb keeps only in-frame clones here, not all; method: immunoSEQ multiplex PCR. V, J and clone size were drawn from that table, and D and trimming were deduced from the DNA. The table shows some 80,000 clones, with under 80% occurring only once. Looked up from germline, CDR1 is LNHDA and CDR2 is SQIVND (reference sequence). Trimming removed 3 bases from V and 11 bases from J; junction bases left unmatched: 12. This CDR3 comprises 15 residues. The sample belongs to a study of blood T cell repertoires in COVID-19. Study summary: Some COVID-19 samples were acute and others convalescent; all came from the United States, Italy and Spain. T cells, B-cell-depleted T cells, or PBMCs supplied cDNA or gDNA.

The TCR sequence derives from a woman older than 75 with active or convalescent COVID-19. The chain is built from TRBV19 and TRBJ2-3; 9 bases align to TRBD2. Sequencing used peripheral blood. The CDR3 bases are TGTGCCAGTAGTATGGTGGGACTAGCCGGGGGAAGGCAGTATTTT. It encodes CASSMVGLAGGRQYF.